What follows are 7 T cell receptor beta chains derived from one specimen sequenced in a study of blood T cell repertoires in COVID-19. Here immunoSEQ multiplex PCR was the method, and the copy in TCRdb shows in-frame clones only, minus some. The data show 280,000 or so clones, approximately 83% seen once. Sequencing was carried out using peripheral blood. The receptors stem from a human donor in a cohort sampled during active COVID-19.

The rearrangement joins TRBV5-1 to TRBJ2-7; TRBD2 matches 7 bases. Germline V lookup: CDR1 SGHRS, CDR2 YFSETQ. This CDR3 region has 14 residues. After removal of 5 bases from V and 2 bases from J, the junction contained 7 bases not matched to a gene. As DNA, the CDR3 is TGCGCCAGCAGAACGCGGGAGACCGCCTACGAGCAGTACTTC. Amino acids: CASRTRETAYEQYF.

The rearrangement uses TRBV27 and TRBJ1-1; 9 bases agree with TRBD1. Germline CDR1 is MNHEY and CDR2 is SMNVEV (reference sequence). The CDR3 has 15 residues. V dropped 4 bases and J dropped 7; count of bases not matched to a gene: 10. This CDR3 reads CASSSFGTGKGEAFF. CDR3 nucleotide sequence: TGTGCCAGCAGTTCTTTCGGGACAGGGAAAGGTGAAGCTTTCTTT.

This sequence joins TRBV2 and TRBJ2-3; 7 bases map to TRBD2. V lost 8 bases, J lost 2 bases, and 10 bases stayed unmatched. Germline V gene sequence: CDR1 SNHLY, CDR2 FYNNEI. The CDR3 spans 15 residues. The CDR3 loop is CASPRGVQNTDTQYF. The DNA of the CDR3 is TGTGCCAGCCCCCGGGGGGTTCAAAACACAGATACGCAGTATTTT.

The rearrangement joins TRBV5-1 to TRBJ2-1; 8 nucleotides match TRBD2. J was trimmed by 10 bases and V by 9 bases; bases with no gene match: 12. The CDR3 sequence is 13 residues long. Germline CDR1 SGHRS, CDR2 YFSETQ. In DNA form, the CDR3 reads TGCGCCACCAATAGCGGGAACGTCGGGGAGCAGTTCTTC. Translation: CATNSGNVGEQFF.

The chain recombines TRBV27 with TRBJ2-7; 13 bases align to TRBD2. The CDR3 is made up of 15 amino acids. Trimming at V came to 5 bases and at J to 6 bases, leaving 7 bases not matched to a gene. Germline V gives CDR1 MNHEY, CDR2 SMNVEV (reference sequence). The CDR3 bases are TGTGCCAGCAGTCCAGGGACTAGCGGGGAGGGCGAGCAGTACTTC. This codes for CASSPGTSGEGEQYF.

This sequence joins TRBV19 and TRBJ1-5; 7 bases are shared with TRBD1. CDR1 is LNHDA, CDR2 SQIVND, per germline (reference sequence). The junction had 7 bases not matched to a gene; V was cut back by 5 bases and J by 0 bases. The CDR3 spans 16 residues. The CDR3 sequence is CASSWDRFNSNQPQHF. The CDR3 DNA reads as TGTGCCAGTAGTTGGGACAGATTTAATAGCAATCAGCCCCAGCATTTT.

The chain is built from TRBV6-2 or TRBV6-3 and TRBJ2-7, with a possible D match to TRBD2 (5 bases). The CDR3 is made up of 13 amino acids. V lost 7 bases and J 10 bases, leaving 20 bases between the germline ends. Germline CDR1 and CDR2: MNHEY and SVGEGT. CDR3: CASTPYWEFQQYF. As DNA, the CDR3 is TGTGCCAGCACCCCGTATTGGGAGTTCCAACAGTACTTC.